The source of this T cell receptor (beta chain) is a study of blood T cells in healthy people across ages. Alongside a J-beta primer mix, a sample-barcoded 5' primer served in a second PCR lasting about 6 to 12 cycles. The yield of each sample was at least 2.5 million CDR3-containing paired-end reads. TCRdb re-called the 5' RACE reads with MiXCR, one entry per CDR3 protein. The table shows 800,000 or so distinct CDR3 sequences, with 25% occurring only once. This clonotype came up once. This CDR3 has 15 amino acids. With V trimmed by 5 bases and J by 4 bases, 5 bases remained unmatched. Germline-derived CDR1 and CDR2 are MNHEY and SVGEGT. The sample was also linked to a second study, of T cells of mothers and their children. That study reports: Input to cDNA synthesis comprised all extracted RNA, at a ratio of around 1.4 ug per 15 ul. Mothers and children who were related shared slightly more overlap than unrelated pairs, but not significantly more.

V is TRBV6-2 or TRBV6-3 and J is TRBJ1-5, with 10 nucleotides matching TRBD1. The clonotype comes from a boy between 10 and 17 years old in good health. The sequencing input was blood. In nucleotides, the CDR3 is TGTGCCAGCAGTAAACCGGGACAGGGGAATCAGCCCCAGCATTTT. Translation gives CASSKPGQGNQPQHF.